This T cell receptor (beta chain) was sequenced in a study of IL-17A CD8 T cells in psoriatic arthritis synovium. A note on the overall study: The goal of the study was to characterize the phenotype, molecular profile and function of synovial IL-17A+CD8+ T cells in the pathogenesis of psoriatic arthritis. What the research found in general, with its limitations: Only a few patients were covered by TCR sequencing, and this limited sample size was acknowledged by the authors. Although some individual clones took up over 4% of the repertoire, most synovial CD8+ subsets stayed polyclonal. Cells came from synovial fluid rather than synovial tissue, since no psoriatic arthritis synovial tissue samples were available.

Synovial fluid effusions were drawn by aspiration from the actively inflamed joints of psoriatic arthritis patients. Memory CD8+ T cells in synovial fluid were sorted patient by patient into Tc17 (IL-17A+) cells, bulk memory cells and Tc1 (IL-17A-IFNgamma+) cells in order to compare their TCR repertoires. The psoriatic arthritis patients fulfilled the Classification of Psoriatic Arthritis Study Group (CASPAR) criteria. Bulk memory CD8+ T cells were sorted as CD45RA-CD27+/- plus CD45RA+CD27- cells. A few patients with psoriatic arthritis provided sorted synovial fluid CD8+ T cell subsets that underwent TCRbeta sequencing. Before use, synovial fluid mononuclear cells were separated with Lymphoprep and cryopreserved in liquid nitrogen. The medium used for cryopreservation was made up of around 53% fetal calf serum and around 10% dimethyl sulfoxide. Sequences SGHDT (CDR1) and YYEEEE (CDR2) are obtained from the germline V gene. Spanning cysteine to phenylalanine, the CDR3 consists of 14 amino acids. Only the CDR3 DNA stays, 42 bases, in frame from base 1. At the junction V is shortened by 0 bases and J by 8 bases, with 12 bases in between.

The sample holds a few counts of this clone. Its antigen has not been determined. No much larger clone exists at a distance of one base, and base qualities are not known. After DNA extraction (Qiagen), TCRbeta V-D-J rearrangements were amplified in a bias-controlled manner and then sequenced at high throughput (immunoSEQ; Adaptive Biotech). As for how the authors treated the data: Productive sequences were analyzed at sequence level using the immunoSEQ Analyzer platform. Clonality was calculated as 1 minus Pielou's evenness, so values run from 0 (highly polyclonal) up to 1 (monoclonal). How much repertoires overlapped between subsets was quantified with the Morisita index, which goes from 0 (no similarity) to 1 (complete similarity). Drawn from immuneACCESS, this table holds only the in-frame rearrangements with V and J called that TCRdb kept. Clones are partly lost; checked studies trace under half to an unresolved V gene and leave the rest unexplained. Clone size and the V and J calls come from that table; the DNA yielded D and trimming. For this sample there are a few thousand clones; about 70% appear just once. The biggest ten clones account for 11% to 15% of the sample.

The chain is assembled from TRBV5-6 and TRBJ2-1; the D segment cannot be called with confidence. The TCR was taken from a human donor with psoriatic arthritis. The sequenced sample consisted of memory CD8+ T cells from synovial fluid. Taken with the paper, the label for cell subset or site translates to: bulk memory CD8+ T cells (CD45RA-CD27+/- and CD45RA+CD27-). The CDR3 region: CASSLEVTSYEQFF. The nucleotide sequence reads TGTGCCAGCAGCTTGGAGGTTACGAGTTATGAGCAGTTCTTC.